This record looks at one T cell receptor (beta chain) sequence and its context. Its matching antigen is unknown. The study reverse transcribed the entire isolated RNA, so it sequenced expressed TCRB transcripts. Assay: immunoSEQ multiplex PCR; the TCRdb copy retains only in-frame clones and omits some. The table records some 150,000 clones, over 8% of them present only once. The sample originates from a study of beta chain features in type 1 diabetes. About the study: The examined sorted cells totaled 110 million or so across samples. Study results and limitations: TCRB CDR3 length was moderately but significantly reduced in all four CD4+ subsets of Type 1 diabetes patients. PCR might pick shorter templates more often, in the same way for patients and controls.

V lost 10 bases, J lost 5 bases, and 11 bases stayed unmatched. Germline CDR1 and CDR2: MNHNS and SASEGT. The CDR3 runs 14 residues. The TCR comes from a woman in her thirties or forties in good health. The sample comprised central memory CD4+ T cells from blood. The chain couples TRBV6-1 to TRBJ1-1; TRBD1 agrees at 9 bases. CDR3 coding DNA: TGTGCCATCAGAAGGGACAGGGCCGTGACTGAAGCTTTCTTT. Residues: CAIRRDRAVTEAFF.